This T cell receptor (beta chain) was documented in a study of cytomegalovirus exposure and HLA in healthy donors. Overall study: Within an early data release were about 85 million unique TCRs drawn from HLA-typed donors.

As regards this clone: Antigen unknown.

Vbeta (60) and Jbeta (13) primers were used in the PCR. TCRdb's copy holds only in-frame clones and misses some; the assay was immunoSEQ multiplex PCR. The table lists roughly 140,000 clones, 60% to 85% of them singletons. Overall study results and limits: A prior analysis recorded that most TCR beta V segments were productive about 87% or about 30% of the time.

Sequences were obtained from PBMCs. The receptor was derived from a male donor in good health and CMV-seronegative.

This CDR3 reads CASSPQREPEYEQYF. The CDR3 region has the DNA TGTGCCAGCAGCCCACAGCGGGAGCCCGAATACGAGCAGTACTTC. The rearrangement links TRBV7-9 to TRBJ2-7; TRBD2 agrees at 8 bases. The germline gives CDR1 SEHNR, CDR2 FQNEAQ (reference sequence). The CDR3 contains 15 residues. J gave up 4 bases and V 5 bases, and 10 bases lay outside the gene matches.